Below, 22 T cell receptor beta chains from the same sample are listed, as sequenced in a study of T cells in Graves' hyperthyroidism and ophthalmopathy. Researchers amplified the TCR beta CDR3 regions from RNA transcripts. When the TCR CDR3 underwent first-round RT-PCR, the HTBI primer set was used. From the multiplex PCR reads, TCRdb called clonotypes with MiXCR, one entry per CDR3 protein. The table shows about 590,000 distinct CDR3 sequences, with around 16% occurring only once. The sequenced sample consisted of blood. The receptors were sampled from a woman younger than 45 with Graves' hyperthyroidism.

The J gene is TRBJ2-4, the V gene TRBV6-1, with D possibly matching TRBD2 (6 bases). V was shortened by 9 bases and J by 3 bases, with 15 bases between the two germline ends. The CDR3 totals 14 residues. Germline V gene data show CDR1 as MNHNS and CDR2 as SASEGT. In DNA form, the CDR3 reads TGTGCCAGTCTCCGGGACTGGGGCAAAAACATTCAGTACTTC. Translating gives CASLRDWGKNIQYF.

Only a few counts were recorded for this clonotype. A read error is possible here, since a much larger clone lies one base away. This chain joins TRBV20-1 and TRBJ2-1; 8 bases agree with TRBD2. CDR3 length equals 16 residues. Germline V CDR1 and CDR2: DFQATT, SNEGSKA (reference sequence). The CDR3 sequence is CSAEGTGGPSYNERFF. CDR3 in DNA: TGCAGTGCCGAGGGGACGGGAGGGCCTTCCTACAATGAGCGGTTCTTC.

This clonotype showed up just a few times. V usage is TRBV7-9 and J usage is TRBJ2-7, with D unresolved. CDR1 and CDR2 (germline): SEHNR, FQNEAQ (reference sequence). The CDR3 spans 16 residues. V was shortened by 3 bases and J by 6 bases, with 21 bases between the two germline ends. The CDR3 DNA sequence: TGTGCCAGCAGCTTTCAAGTTGGGTTTGGTGGTGGCGAGCAGTACTTC. Its protein product is CASSFQVGFGGGEQYF.

The chain combines TRBV3-1 with TRBJ2-4; no reliable D call. The CDR3 has 16 amino acids. Germline assignment: CDR1 LGHDT and CDR2 YNNKEL (reference sequence). V was clipped by 4 bases and J by 0 bases, with 13 bases between them. The CDR3 here is CASSLRLTLAKNIQYF. For the CDR3, the DNA is TGTGCCAGCAGCCTACGACTGACGCTAGCCAAAAACATTCAGTACTTC.

This clonotype occurred many times. This sequence joins TRBV2 and TRBJ2-6, with D perhaps matching TRBD1 (6 bases). Trimming left V 7 bases short and J 0 bases short, with 22 bases between. CDR1 is SNHLY and CDR2 is FYNNEI in the germline V gene. The CDR3 consists of 19 residues. The DNA for the CDR3 is TGTGCCAGCACCTTCGGACAGCCGAAAGGTTACTCTGGGGCCAACGTCCTGACTTTC. The encoded protein is CASTFGQPKGYSGANVLTF.

The genes are TRBV6-6 and TRBJ2-1; D is unclear. CDR3 length: 14 amino acids. V was trimmed by 0 bases and J by 4 bases, leaving 7 bases between them. Per the germline V gene, CDR1 is MNHNY and CDR2 is SVGAGI (reference sequence). The CDR3 loop is CASSYSSPYNEQFF. CDR3 DNA sequence: TGTGCCAGCAGTTACTCCTCCCCATACAATGAGCAGTTCTTC.

The CDR3: CASSQGGNSYEQYF. The CDR3 DNA sequence: TGTGCCAGCAGCCAAGGCGGAAACTCCTACGAGCAGTACTTC. The J gene is TRBJ2-7, the V gene TRBV4-2; D is undetermined. This CDR3 has 14 amino acids. Germline values: CDR1 LGHNA, CDR2 YNFKEQ. The ends were cut back, 1 base at V and 0 bases at J, with 7 bases in the middle.

This clonotype was recorded at least ten times. V usage is TRBV28 and J usage is TRBJ2-5, with 9 bases aligning to TRBD1. Germline-derived CDR1 and CDR2 are MDHEN and SYDVKM. The V segment lost 3 bases and the J segment 5 bases; nucleotides outside the gene matches: 7. The CDR3 totals 15 residues. This CDR3 is CASSLPQGAWETQYF. CDR3 DNA: TGTGCCAGCAGTTTGCCACAGGGGGCTTGGGAGACCCAGTACTTC.

This clonotype was recorded a few times. The chain is built from TRBV4-1 and TRBJ2-6; tentatively, D is TRBD1 (5 bases). Germline lookup yields CDR1 MGHRA and CDR2 YSYEKL. The CDR3 has 16 amino acids. Trimming pared 3 bases from V and 0 bases from J, leaving 9 bases between. The CDR3 region has the DNA TGCGCCAGCAGCCAGGGCCAGGGCTCTGGGGCCAACGTCCTGACTTTC. It yields the protein CASSQGQGSGANVLTF.

The chain is built from TRBV7-6 and TRBJ2-7; the match to TRBD2 covers 11 bases. Germline loops: CDR1 SGHVS, CDR2 FNYEAQ. CDR3 length: 14 residues. V gave up 1 base and J gave up 6 bases; unmatched junction bases: 2. CDR3: CASSLVLAGGEQYF. Written as DNA, the CDR3 is TGTGCCAGCAGCTTAGTGCTAGCGGGAGGCGAGCAGTACTTC.

This clonotype was seen ten or more times. The gene calls are TRBV5-1 and TRBJ2-7; D remains unclear. Germline V gives CDR1 SGHRS, CDR2 YFSETQ. This CDR3 region has 14 residues. V was shortened by 3 bases and J by 3 bases, with 13 bases between the two germline ends. CDR3 in amino acids: CASSSLNSNYEQYF. The CDR3 bases are TGCGCCAGCAGCTCCCTAAACTCGAACTACGAGCAGTACTTC.

This clonotype was picked up many times. The rearrangement uses TRBV15 and TRBJ2-1, with 10 bases that match TRBD2. The CDR3 sequence is 18 residues long. J was trimmed by 1 base and V by 0 bases; bases with no gene match: 6. Germline V lookup: CDR1 LNHNV, CDR2 YYDKDF (reference sequence). CDR3 nucleotides: TGTGCCACCAGCAGAGAACCGGGACTAGCGAGGTCCTACAATGAGCAGTTCTTC. As protein: CATSREPGLARSYNEQFF.

The table lists this clonotype with many counts. For the CDR3, the DNA is TGTGCCAGCAGCCGAGGGACTACACACGAGCAGTACTTC. It encodes CASSRGTTHEQYF. The chain combines TRBV3-1 with TRBJ2-7; TRBD2 matches at 7 bases. Trimming cost V 4 bases and J 5 bases; bases outside gene matches: 5. Germline V gene sequence: CDR1 LGHDT, CDR2 YNNKEL (reference sequence). The CDR3 spans 13 residues.

This chain joins TRBV6-1 and TRBJ1-2; D remains unclear. The ends were cut back, 8 bases at V and 8 bases at J, with 24 bases in the middle. The CDR3 is 15 residues long. CDR1 and CDR2 from the germline V gene are MNHNS and SASEGT. The DNA for the CDR3 is TGTGCCAGCGATGGGGAGGGTGGTGTTAAAGGAGGCTACACCTTC. Translating gives CASDGEGGVKGGYTF.

Many counts were recorded for this clonotype. DNA for the CDR3: TGTGCCAGCAGATGGACTGTTAACACTGAAGCTTTCTTT. It is translated as CASRWTVNTEAFF. The V and J genes are TRBV2 and TRBJ1-1, with D uncertain. Trimming left V 6 bases short and J 2 bases short, with 10 bases between. The germline gives CDR1 SNHLY, CDR2 FYNNEI. The CDR3 is 13 amino acids.

This chain joins TRBV3-1 and TRBJ2-6, with unresolved D. V was cut by 1 base and J by 4 bases, with 11 bases left in between. This CDR3 contains 16 residues. In germline, CDR1 is LGHDT, CDR2 YNNKEL (reference sequence). This chain's CDR3 is CASSQVPGYGANVLTF. The CDR3 bases are TGTGCCAGCAGCCAAGTTCCGGGTTACGGGGCCAACGTCCTGACTTTC.

V gene TRBV19 combines with J gene TRBJ2-1, with D uncertain. V was cut by 3 bases and J by 8 bases, with 14 bases left in between. This CDR3 is built from 14 residues. CDR1 LNHDA and CDR2 SQIVND come from the germline V gene (reference sequence). Here the CDR3 reads CASSIYQATDEQFF. The CDR3 bases are TGTGCCAGTAGTATCTACCAGGCCACCGATGAGCAGTTCTTC.

The chain links TRBV9 to TRBJ1-1, with unresolved D. The CDR3 extends over 13 amino acids. Germline CDR1 is SGDLS and CDR2 is YYNGEE. V was pared by 4 bases and J by 3 bases, with 10 bases between. DNA for the CDR3: TGTGCCAGCAGCTCTCATTGGGACACTGAAGCTTTCTTT. Its translation: CASSSHWDTEAFF.

This clonotype was counted only a few times. The chain links TRBV10-3 to TRBJ2-3, with D perhaps TRBD1 (8 bases). Trimming stripped 8 bases from V and 3 bases from J, with 18 bases between. This CDR3 comprises 15 residues. Germline V gene lookup returns CDR1 ENHRY and CDR2 SYGVKD. In nucleotides, the CDR3 is TGTGCCATCGGCTCGGACAGGGAGGGGACAGATACGCAGTATTTT. Its translation is CAIGSDREGTDTQYF.

This clonotype has at least ten counts. The rearrangement uses TRBV5-5 and TRBJ2-1; D is undetermined. Trimming cost V 4 bases and J 6 bases, with 11 bases left between them. Germline lookup yields CDR1 SGHKS and CDR2 YYEKEE (reference sequence). The CDR3 totals 13 residues. CDR3 nucleotide sequence: TGTGCCAGCAGCCGAAATCCTGTCAATGAGCAGTTCTTC. Translating it yields CASSRNPVNEQFF.

This sequence joins TRBV7-6 and TRBJ2-4, with D tentatively TRBD1 (5 bases). The CDR3 spans 17 residues. The germline V and J ends were trimmed by 1 base and 0 bases, with 13 bases remaining between them. Germline V gives CDR1 SGHVS, CDR2 FNYEAQ. CDR3 DNA sequence: TGTGCCAGCAGCTTAGGATGGGATAGGGGAGCCAAAAACATTCAGTACTTC. Its protein product is CASSLGWDRGAKNIQYF.

This clonotype was picked up many times. The gene calls are TRBV9 and TRBJ2-3; D remains ambiguous. CDR1 is SGDLS, CDR2 YYNGEE, per germline. The CDR3 consists of 16 residues. Trimming left V 3 bases short and J 0 bases short, with 14 bases between. As DNA, the CDR3 is TGTGCCAGCAGCGCCCGACGATACTCCAGCACAGATACGCAGTATTTT. Protein: CASSARRYSSTDTQYF. Full variable domain (missing parts from reference TRBV9 and TRBJ2-3): DSGVTQTPKHLITATGQRVTLRCSPRSGDLSVYWYQQSLDQGLQFLIQYYNGEERAKGNILERFSAQQFPDLHSELNLSSLELGDSALYFCASSARRYSSTDTQYFGPGTRLTVL.